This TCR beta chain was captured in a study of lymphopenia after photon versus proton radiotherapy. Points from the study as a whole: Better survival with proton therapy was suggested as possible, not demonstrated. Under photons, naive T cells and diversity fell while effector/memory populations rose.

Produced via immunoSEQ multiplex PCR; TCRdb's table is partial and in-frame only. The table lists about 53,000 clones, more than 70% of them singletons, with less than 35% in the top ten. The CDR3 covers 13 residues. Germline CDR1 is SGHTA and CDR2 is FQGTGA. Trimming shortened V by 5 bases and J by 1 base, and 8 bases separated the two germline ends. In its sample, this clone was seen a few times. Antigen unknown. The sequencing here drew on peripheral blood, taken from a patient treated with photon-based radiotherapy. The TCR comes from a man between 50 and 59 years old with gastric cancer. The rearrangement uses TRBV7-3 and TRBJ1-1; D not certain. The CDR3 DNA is TGTGCCAGCAGCACCGGCCCGAACACTGAAGCTTTCTTT. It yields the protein CASSTGPNTEAFF.